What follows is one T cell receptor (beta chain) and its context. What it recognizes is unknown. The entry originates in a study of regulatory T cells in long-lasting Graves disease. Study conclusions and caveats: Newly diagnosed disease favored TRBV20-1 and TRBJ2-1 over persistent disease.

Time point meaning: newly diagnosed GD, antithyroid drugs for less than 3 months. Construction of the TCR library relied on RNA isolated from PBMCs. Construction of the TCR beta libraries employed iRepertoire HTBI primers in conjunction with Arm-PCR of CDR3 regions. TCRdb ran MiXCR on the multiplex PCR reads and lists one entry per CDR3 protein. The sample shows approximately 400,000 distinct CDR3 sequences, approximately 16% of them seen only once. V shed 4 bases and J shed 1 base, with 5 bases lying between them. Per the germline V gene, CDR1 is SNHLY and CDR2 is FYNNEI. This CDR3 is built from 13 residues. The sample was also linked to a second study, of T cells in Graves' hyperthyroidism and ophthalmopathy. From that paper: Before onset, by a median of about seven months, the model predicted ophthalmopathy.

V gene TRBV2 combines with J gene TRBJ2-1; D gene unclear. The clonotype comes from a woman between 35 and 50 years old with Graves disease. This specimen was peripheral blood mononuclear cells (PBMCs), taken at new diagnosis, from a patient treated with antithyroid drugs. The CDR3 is CASSGISYNEQFF. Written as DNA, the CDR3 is TGTGCCAGCAGTGGCATATCCTACAATGAGCAGTTCTTC. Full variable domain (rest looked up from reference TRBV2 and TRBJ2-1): EPEVTQTPSHQVTQMGQEVILRCVPISNHLYFYWYRQILGQKVEFLVSFYNNEISEKSEIFDDQFSVERPDGSNFTLKIRSTKLEDSAMYFCASSGISYNEQFFGPGTRLTVL.